This T cell receptor (beta chain) derives from a study of T cell changes during pregnancy in multiple sclerosis. Here immunoSEQ multiplex PCR was the method, and the copy in TCRdb shows in-frame clones only, minus some. The repertoire consists of about 17,000 clones, with around 87% occurring once and the leading ten covering about 13%. Sequenced material: CD8+ T cells from peripheral blood mononuclear cells, taken in the third trimester of pregnancy. The TCR sequence derives from a female donor in good health, enrolled as a control in a pregnancy study.

The CDR3 is CASSQGVGREVPYEQYF. In DNA, the CDR3 is TGCGCCAGCAGCCAAGGGGTAGGACGGGAGGTTCCCTACGAGCAGTACTTC. The chain joins TRBV4-3 to TRBJ2-7; TRBD2 matches 7 bases. This CDR3 contains 17 residues. Germline V CDR1 and CDR2: LGHNA, YSLEER. Trimming cost V 1 base and J 2 bases; bases outside gene matches: 11.